The 8 T cell receptor beta chains below were found in one sample sequenced in a study of CD8 T cell repertoires and HIV-1 epitope variants. These receptors are not linked to any known antigen. Only in-frame clones appear in the TCRdb table, and some are missing; sequencing was by immunoSEQ multiplex PCR. The table has 5,500 to 7,000 clones, approximately 71% seen once; the top ten hold roughly two fifths. The sequenced sample consisted of cultured CD8+ T cells derived from PBMCs. The receptors stem from a male donor with HIV.

The V gene is TRBV7-6, the J gene TRBJ2-3; D is unresolved. The CDR3 extends over 16 amino acids. Trimming took 3 bases from V and 4 from J, leaving 17 bases between them. CDR1 is SGHVS and CDR2 is FNYEAQ in the germline V gene. The CDR3 DNA is TGTGCCAGCAGCTTGACCCTAGGGTATTCCCCAGATACGCAGTATTTT. Translating it yields CASSLTLGYSPDTQYF.

This chain links TRBV5-5 with TRBJ1-3; D gene unclear. V dropped 2 bases and J dropped 3 bases, with 9 bases sitting between them. The CDR3 covers 14 residues. The germline V gene encodes CDR1 SGHKS and CDR2 YYEKEE (reference sequence). CDR3 sequence reads: CASSLGGLGNTIYF. DNA of the CDR3: TGTGCCAGCAGCTTAGGAGGGCTTGGAAACACCATATATTTT.

The chain recombines TRBV6-5 with TRBJ2-7; D gene uncertain. Trimming removed 5 bases from V and 2 bases from J, with 10 bases in between. Germline-derived CDR1 and CDR2 are MNHEY and SVGAGI. The CDR3 runs to 13 residues. The CDR3 DNA reads TGTGCCAGCAGTGAAGTTCGGGCCTACGAGCAGTACTTC. Its protein product is CASSEVRAYEQYF.

This clone was seen only a few times. The chain links TRBV19 to TRBJ1-2, with D perhaps TRBD1 (5 bases). V lost 3 bases and J 3 bases, leaving 8 bases between the germline ends. The germline CDR1 and CDR2 sequences are LNHDA and SQIVND (reference sequence). The CDR3 contains 13 residues. In DNA form, the CDR3 reads TGTGCCAGTAGTATGGGGGACTACTATGGCTACACCTTC. Translation gives CASSMGDYYGYTF.

In its sample, this clone was seen a few times. The rearrangement uses TRBV10-3 and TRBJ1-4; D is uncertain. CDR1 is ENHRY, CDR2 SYGVKD, per germline. The CDR3 spans 15 residues. V gave up 4 bases and J gave up 0 bases, with 9 bases separating them. In DNA, the CDR3 is TGTGCCATCAGTGCGGAGAGCGCAACTAATGAAAAACTGTTTTTT. Its translation is CAISAESATNEKLFF.

The chain uses TRBV7-4 and TRBJ2-7, with 7 bases that match TRBD1. CDR1 SGHVT and CDR2 SQSDAQ come from the germline V gene. V lost 8 bases, J lost 5 bases, and 3 bases stayed unmatched. The CDR3 consists of 11 residues. The CDR3 sequence: CASATGDEQYF. The CDR3 bases are TGTGCCAGCGCAACAGGGGACGAGCAGTACTTC.

The CDR3 spells CASRPGLAATGELFF. In nucleotides, the CDR3 is TGTGCCAGCAGACCGGGACTAGCGGCCACCGGGGAGCTGTTTTTT. The V and J genes are TRBV7-9 and TRBJ2-2, with 11 bases matching TRBD2. Germline loops: CDR1 SEHNR, CDR2 FQNEAQ (reference sequence). CDR3 size: 15 residues. Trimming at V came to 6 bases and at J to 4 bases, leaving 4 bases not matched to a gene.

This clone was seen just once. Here the CDR3 reads CATSRGGGIDEQFF. The CDR3 nucleotides are TGTGCCACCAGCAGAGGCGGAGGGATAGATGAGCAGTTCTTC. The V call is TRBV15, the J call TRBJ2-1; D is perhaps TRBD2 (6 bases). The germline V gene has CDR1 LNHNV and CDR2 YYDKDF (reference sequence). V was pared by 1 base and J by 8 bases, with 12 bases between. This CDR3 spans 14 amino acids.